The 14 T cell receptor beta chains reported below all come from one sample, sequenced in a study of T cells expressing NK-cell markers. TCRdb reprocessed the 5' RACE reads and reports one entry per CDR3 protein, with no DNA. The sample data list roughly 390,000 distinct CDR3 sequences. Sequences were obtained from blood T cells: a sorted CD56 or NKG2C T cell subset, CD4+ or CD8+ T cells, or bulk PBMC T cells (not recorded which). These receptors came from a woman aged 45-60 years in good health.

This chain connects TRBV5-6 to TRBJ2-3; absent DNA, TCRdb's TRBD1 call cannot be checked. This CDR3 region has 14 residues. In germline, CDR1 is SGHDT, CDR2 YYEEEE. CDR3 residues: CASSFATPPDTQYF.

V and J are TRBV18 and TRBJ2-3; absent DNA, TCRdb's TRBD2 call cannot be checked. This CDR3 spans 15 amino acids. Germline V gene sequence: CDR1 KGHSH, CDR2 LQKENI. This chain's CDR3 is CASSPLKAQSDTQYF.

V and J are TRBV10-3 and TRBJ2-3; the TCRdb call, TRBD2, lacks DNA for checking. The CDR3 extends over 16 amino acids. The germline gives CDR1 ENHRY, CDR2 SYGVKD. The CDR3 spells CAISYSSGLSTDTQYF.

The rearrangement links TRBV12-3 or TRBV12-4 to TRBJ1-2; TCRdb picks TRBD1, but there is no DNA to check that call. There are 12 residues in the CDR3. The CDR3: CASSSGPLLYTF.

The chain links TRBV7-6 to TRBJ1-4; without DNA, the TCRdb call of TRBD1 cannot be checked. CDR1 SGHVS and CDR2 FNYEAQ come from the germline V gene. This CDR3 comprises 15 residues. CDR3 loop: CASSLGGGAREKLFF.

This rearrangement joins TRBV6-6 to TRBJ2-3; absent DNA, TCRdb's TRBD1 call cannot be checked. Per germline, CDR1 MNHNY and CDR2 SVGAGI (reference sequence). The CDR3 is made up of 15 amino acids. The CDR3 loop reads CASSSNRGLADTQYF.

This chain uses TRBV5-1 with TRBJ2-7; no DNA is available, so the TRBD1 call from TCRdb remains unchecked. The germline V gene has CDR1 SGHRS and CDR2 YFSETQ. CDR3 length equals 16 residues. CDR3 region: CASSLWGRGGISEQYF.

CDR3: CASSEVGAGGGPDTQYF. The genes are TRBV5-4 and TRBJ2-3; the D call of TRBD2 rests on TCRdb alone, since no DNA is present to check it. The V gene's germline CDR1 is SGHNT and CDR2 YYREEE (reference sequence). This CDR3 is built from 17 residues.

The chain combines TRBV5-1 with TRBJ2-3; TCRdb's D call, TRBD1, is unchecked because there is no DNA. Germline CDR1 SGHRS, CDR2 YFSETQ. CDR3 length equals 16 residues. CDR3 sequence reads: CASSLRGTASTDTQYF.

This chain links TRBV12-3 or TRBV12-4 with TRBJ2-7; as DNA is missing, the TRBD1 call by TCRdb cannot be tested. The CDR3 has 14 amino acids. The CDR3 loop is CASSLDGATYEQYF.

The CDR3 here is CAITTGETDTQYF. The chain has TRBV10-3 and TRBJ2-3; TCRdb reports TRBD1, a call that lacks DNA to check it against. The CDR3 contains 13 residues. CDR1 is ENHRY and CDR2 is SYGVKD in the germline V gene.

V usage is TRBV5-1 and J usage is TRBJ2-4. Germline V gene lookup returns CDR1 SGHRS and CDR2 YFSETQ. The CDR3 loop spans 15 amino acids. CDR3 loop: CASSLEALAKNIQYF. The full variable domain, with the rest looked up from reference TRBV5-1 and TRBJ2-4, is KAGVTQTPRYLIKTRGQQVTLSCSPISGHRSVSWYQQTPGQGLQFLFEYFSETQRNKGNFPGRFSGRQFSNSRSEMNVSTLELGDSALYLCASSLEALAKNIQYFGAGTRLSVL.

V is TRBV20-1 and J is TRBJ1-5. The CDR3 has 15 amino acids. Germline lookup yields CDR1 DFQATT and CDR2 SNEGSKA (reference sequence). The CDR3 is CSARRGDYSNQPQHF.

This chain joins TRBV7-3 and TRBJ1-4. CDR1 is SGHTA, CDR2 FQGTGA, per germline. The CDR3 has 14 amino acids. The CDR3: CASSPGGLNEKLFF.